This T cell receptor beta chain was found in a study of T-cell reconstitution after alpha-beta-depleted transplantation in children. Using unique molecular identifiers, the investigators prepared the TCRbeta library. TCRdb reprocessed the PCR reads with MiXCR, giving one entry per CDR3 protein. The sample carries 260,000 or so distinct CDR3 sequences, around 12% recorded once. Germline-derived CDR1 and CDR2 are DFQATT and SNEGSKA (reference sequence). The CDR3 has 12 amino acids. The sequence was obtained from a human donor who donated a stem cell graft to a child with acute lymphoblastic leukemia. The sample was PBMCs from the stem cell graft donor, taken from the stem cell graft. The V call is TRBV20-1, the J call TRBJ2-1; 8 nucleotides match TRBD1. The CDR3 sequence: CRPGQAYNEQFF. DNA for the CDR3: TGCAGACCGGGACAGGCGTACAATGAGCAGTTCTTC.